Below are 28 T cell receptor beta chains sequenced from a single sample in a study of CD8 T cells in Susac syndrome. RNA, at about 0.5 to 1 ug, was reverse transcribed with random hexamers. TCRdb called the immunoSEQ multiplex PCR reads again in MiXCR, with one record for every CDR3 protein. The sample includes roughly 300,000 distinct CDR3 sequences, 85% of them seen just once. Source material: CD8+ T cells from PBMCs. All receptors come from a human donor with multiple sclerosis.

The chain combines TRBV9 with TRBJ2-3, with 8 positions matching TRBD2. The CDR3 contains 16 residues. The V gene's germline CDR1 is SGDLS and CDR2 YYNGEE. The trim removed 2 bases at V and 1 base at J, leaving 6 bases unmatched. The CDR3 DNA reads as TGTGCCAGCAGCGTCCCTCGGGAGGGCCGCACAGATACGCAGTATTTT. The encoded protein is CASSVPREGRTDTQYF.

Remarks on this clonotype: The junction departs from the called germline gene at one end, perhaps through a read error. This chain links TRBV28 with TRBJ2-7, with a tentative D call TRBD2 (6 bases). The CDR3 extends over 14 amino acids. Germline assignment: CDR1 MDHEN and CDR2 SYDVKM. This CDR3 reads CVSSFTGSTYEQYF. Written as DNA, the CDR3 is TGTGTCAGCAGTTTTACCGGGAGTACGTACGAGCAGTACTTC.

The V and J genes are TRBV7-6 and TRBJ2-3; D gene unclear. Trimming took off 5 bases at V and 2 bases at J, with 14 bases between the two ends. CDR1 and CDR2 (germline): SGHVS, FNYEAQ. This CDR3 region has 15 residues. This chain's CDR3 is CASSLSGPNTDTQYF. For the CDR3, the DNA is TGTGCCAGCAGCCTCTCCGGGCCCAACACAGATACGCAGTATTTT.

This clonotype occurred a few times. This chain connects TRBV5-1 to TRBJ2-7; TRBD2 matches 10 bases. Unmatched junction bases numbered 5, after V lost 2 bases and J lost 3 bases. Germline CDR1 SGHRS, CDR2 YFSETQ. The CDR3 is 15 residues long. The DNA of the CDR3 is TGCGCCAGCAGCTTCAGGGCTAGCGGGAGCTACGAGCAGTACTTC. Translating it yields CASSFRASGSYEQYF.

V is TRBV14 and J is TRBJ2-1, with TRBD2 identical over 11 bases. CDR1 and CDR2 (germline): SGHDN, FVKESK. V was pared by 4 bases and J by 6 bases, with 8 bases of the junction left unmatched. The CDR3 covers 16 residues. CDR3 bases: TGTGCCAGCAGCCTCCGACTAGCGGGACATAGCAATGAGCAGTTCTTC. This translates into CASSLRLAGHSNEQFF.

This clonotype came up once. This sequence joins TRBV4-2 and TRBJ2-3; no definite D call. CDR3 length: 13 residues. Germline-derived CDR1 and CDR2 are LGHNA and YNFKEQ. Trimming took 2 bases from V and 8 from J, leaving 11 bases between them. The DNA for the CDR3 is TGTGCCAGCAGCCAAACAGAGAATCCTACGCAGTATTTT. This sequence encodes CASSQTENPTQYF.

The chain combines TRBV6-5 with TRBJ2-3; D unresolved. The CDR3 loop spans 11 amino acids. V lost 8 bases, J lost 6 bases, and 9 bases lay in between. CDR1 is MNHEY and CDR2 is SVGAGI in the germline V gene. As DNA, the CDR3 is TGTGCCAGCGTCGTCGGGGATACGCAGTATTTT. It translates to CASVVGDTQYF.

V usage is TRBV29-1 and J usage is TRBJ2-7; possible D gene TRBD2, 6 bases. This CDR3 is 15 amino acids long. V was shortened by 4 bases and J by 0 bases, with 16 bases between the two germline ends. From germline, CDR1 is SQVTM and CDR2 ANQGSEA. The chain's CDR3 is CSVVRERNLSYEQYF. The CDR3 nucleotides are TGCAGCGTTGTCCGGGAGCGAAACCTCTCCTACGAGCAGTACTTC.

J is TRBJ2-7 and V is TRBV12-3 or TRBV12-4; D tentatively fits TRBD1 or TRBD2 (5 bases each). The CDR3 length is 13 residues. Trimming took 6 bases from V and 5 from J, leaving 14 bases between them. The CDR3 reads CASSPSEGNEQYF. The CDR3 coding sequence is TGTGCCAGCAGCCCCTCCGAGGGGAACGAGCAGTACTTC.

V usage is TRBV7-9 and J usage is TRBJ2-4; D is perhaps TRBD1 or TRBD2 (5 bases each). Germline V gene lookup returns CDR1 SEHNR and CDR2 FQNEAQ (reference sequence). The CDR3 is 16 amino acids. V was pared by 1 base and J by 0 bases, with 10 bases between. The CDR3 DNA follows: TGTGCCAGCAGCTTAGGAGGGACCCTAGCCAAAAACATTCAGTACTTC. Amino acids: CASSLGGTLAKNIQYF.

The chain couples TRBV27 to TRBJ2-1, with D hard to call. Germline V CDR1 and CDR2: MNHEY, SMNVEV (reference sequence). This CDR3 comprises 14 residues. The germline V and J ends were trimmed by 2 bases and 4 bases, with 9 bases remaining between them. This CDR3 is CASSLRTVYNEQFF. Here the CDR3 DNA reads TGTGCCAGCAGTTTAAGGACGGTATACAATGAGCAGTTCTTC.

The rearrangement joins TRBV6-1 to TRBJ1-1; D might be TRBD1 (5 bases). With 6 bases removed from V and 0 bases from J, the gap between germline ends came to 11 bases. The CDR3 has 14 amino acids. CDR1 MNHNS and CDR2 SASEGT come from the germline V gene. In DNA form, the CDR3 reads TGTGCCAGCAGCTTGGGGACTATGAACACTGAAGCTTTCTTT. Amino acids: CASSLGTMNTEAFF.

The V call is TRBV7-9, the J call TRBJ2-1, with TRBD2 matching over 13 bases. The germline CDR1 and CDR2 sequences are SEHNR and FQNEAQ (reference sequence). The length of the CDR3 is 19 residues. V lost 5 bases, J lost 0 bases, and 10 bases stayed unmatched. CDR3 sequence reads: CASSPPTSGRASSYNEQFF. As DNA, the CDR3 is TGTGCCAGCAGCCCCCCCACTAGCGGGAGGGCGAGCTCCTACAATGAGCAGTTCTTC.

The CDR3 DNA is TGTGCCAGCAGCTTAAGTTTTGATGAGCAGTTCTTC. This gives the protein CASSLSFDEQFF. This sequence joins TRBV7-3 and TRBJ2-1; the D is unclear. Trimming removed 1 base at V and 8 bases at J, with 6 bases between. Per the germline V gene, CDR1 is SGHTA and CDR2 is FQGTGA. This CDR3 contains 12 residues.

This chain uses TRBV27 with TRBJ2-7, with 7 bases identical to TRBD1. CDR1 and CDR2 from the germline V gene are MNHEY and SMNVEV (reference sequence). The CDR3 consists of 16 residues. J gave up 4 bases and V 7 bases, and 16 bases lay outside the gene matches. CDR3 DNA: TGTGCCAGCAAACCAGAACCGGGACAGACCCAATACGAGCAGTACTTC. As protein: CASKPEPGQTQYEQYF.

This clonotype was recorded a few times. J is TRBJ1-5 and V is TRBV6-5; 7 bases fit TRBD1. V lost 3 bases, J lost 7 bases, and 9 bases stayed unmatched. CDR1 MNHEY and CDR2 SVGAGI come from the germline V gene. The CDR3 length is 15 residues. CDR3 residues: CASSYGRRDSQPQHF. In DNA, the CDR3 is TGTGCCAGCAGTTATGGGCGCCGGGACAGCCAGCCCCAGCATTTT.

The rearrangement uses TRBV6-5 and TRBJ1-1; D call uncertain. Germline assignment: CDR1 MNHEY and CDR2 SVGAGI. CDR3 length: 13 amino acids. Trimming took off 2 bases at V and 1 base at J, with 5 bases between the two ends. CDR3: CASSYGENTEAFF. The DNA for the CDR3 is TGTGCCAGCAGTTACGGGGAGAACACTGAAGCTTTCTTT.

The chain couples TRBV6-5 to TRBJ1-6, with TRBD1 matching over 7 bases. V shed 0 bases, J shed 4 bases, and the junction held 6 bases outside the gene matches. The CDR3 length is 17 residues. Germline loops: CDR1 MNHEY, CDR2 SVGAGI. The CDR3 coding sequence is TGTGCCAGCAGTTACTCTCCCGGGACAGAATATAATTCACCCCTCCACTTT. It yields the protein CASSYSPGTEYNSPLHF.

The rearrangement uses TRBV19 and TRBJ2-1; D not resolved. Germline V gene lookup returns CDR1 LNHDA and CDR2 SQIVND (reference sequence). This CDR3 contains 14 residues. The V gene lost 3 bases and the J gene lost 4 bases, with 10 bases spanning the gap. The CDR3 loop is CASSIEASYNEQFF. The CDR3, as DNA: TGTGCCAGTAGTATTGAGGCTAGTTACAATGAGCAGTTCTTC.

This chain connects TRBV27 to TRBJ1-4; a weak D match, TRBD1 (5 bases). V lost 6 bases and J 5 bases, leaving 10 bases between the germline ends. From germline, CDR1 is MNHEY and CDR2 SMNVEV (reference sequence). There are 13 residues in the CDR3. CDR3 nucleotide sequence: TGTGCCAGCAGCGGAGGGGCAAATGAAAAACTGTTTTTT. As protein: CASSGGANEKLFF.

The chain joins TRBV3-1 to TRBJ2-7; D is undetermined. CDR3 size: 18 residues. V lost 0 bases, J lost 3 bases, and 21 bases lay in between. Germline loops: CDR1 LGHDT, CDR2 YNNKEL (reference sequence). Written as DNA, the CDR3 is TGTGCCAGCAGCCAAGATCCACACAGACGGGCCCTAAACTACGAGCAGTACTTC. Protein sequence: CASSQDPHRRALNYEQYF.

This clonotype has just one count. The chain recombines TRBV19 with TRBJ1-5; TRBD1 agrees at 10 bases. With 6 bases clipped from V and 5 bases from J, the junction kept 10 bases outside the gene matches. The V gene's germline CDR1 is LNHDA and CDR2 SQIVND (reference sequence). The CDR3 runs to 16 residues. The CDR3 loop is CASREQGQGVDQPQHF. CDR3 nucleotides: TGTGCCAGTAGGGAACAAGGACAGGGGGTTGATCAGCCCCAGCATTTT.

J is TRBJ1-5 and V is TRBV7-2, with D possibly being TRBD1 (6 bases). Germline lookup yields CDR1 SGHTA and CDR2 FQGNSA. CDR3 length: 15 amino acids. V dropped 1 base and J dropped 7 bases, with 14 bases sitting between them. The CDR3 is CASSLEAGARQPQHF. CDR3 in DNA: TGTGCCAGCAGCTTAGAGGCAGGGGCCAGGCAGCCCCAGCATTTT.

The rearrangement uses TRBV30 and TRBJ2-7; D unclear. The CDR3 is made up of 12 amino acids. Trimming removed 0 bases from V and 5 bases from J, with 8 bases in between. Germline V CDR1 and CDR2: GTSNPN, SVGIG (reference sequence). CDR3 nucleotides: TGTGCCTGGAGTGTAATCAGGCACGAGCAGTACTTC. Its translation: CAWSVIRHEQYF. Full variable domain (outside the CDR3, taken from reference TRBV30 and TRBJ2-7): SQTIHQWPATLVQPVGSPLSLECTVEGTSNPNLYWYRQAAGRGLQLLFYSVGIGQISSEVPQNLSASRPQDRQFILSSKKLLLSDSGFYLCAWSVIRHEQYFGPGTRLTVT.

This clonotype was detected only once. The chain carries TRBV6-5 and TRBJ2-1; 7 positions agree with TRBD2. Germline V gene sequence: CDR1 MNHEY, CDR2 SVGAGI. The CDR3 extends over 15 amino acids. V lost 5 bases and J lost 6; bases outside the gene matches: 10. Written as DNA, the CDR3 is TGTGCCAGCAGTACTACTTACGGGAGGCCCAATGAGCAGTTCTTC. Its protein product is CASSTTYGRPNEQFF.

The J gene is TRBJ2-1, the V gene TRBV5-6; TRBD2 matches at 11 bases. The germline CDR1 and CDR2 sequences are SGHDT and YYEEEE. This CDR3 has 17 residues. The junction had 15 bases not matched to a gene; V was cut back by 4 bases and J by 9 bases. The CDR3, as DNA: TGTGCCAGCAGCACCCCGTTACTAGCGGGAGCCGGGTCTGAGCAGTTCTTC. Its protein is CASSTPLLAGAGSEQFF. The variable domain in full, completed from reference TRBV5-6 and TRBJ2-1, reads DAGVTQSPTHLIKTRGQQVTLRCSPKSGHDTVSWYQQALGQGPQFIFQYYEEEERQRGNFPDRFSGHQFPNYSSELNVNALLLGDSALYLCASSTPLLAGAGSEQFFGPGTRLTVL.

The gene calls are TRBV7-9 and TRBJ2-3; D is possibly TRBD1 (5 bases). V lost 4 bases to trimming and J lost 2 bases, with 16 bases between them. Germline V lookup: CDR1 SEHNR, CDR2 FQNEAQ (reference sequence). The CDR3 covers 16 residues. The CDR3 sequence is CASSSYRQTATDTQYF. The CDR3 coding sequence is TGTGCCAGCAGCTCATACAGACAGACAGCCACAGATACGCAGTATTTT.

This chain connects TRBV11-2 to TRBJ2-4; D is undetermined. CDR1 SGHAT and CDR2 FQNNGV come from the germline V gene. The CDR3 consists of 16 residues. V lost 0 bases and J 2 bases, leaving 11 bases between the germline ends. Here the CDR3 reads CASSLDGWRSKNIQYF. CDR3 sequence (DNA): TGTGCCAGCAGCTTAGACGGTTGGCGGTCCAAAAACATTCAGTACTTC.